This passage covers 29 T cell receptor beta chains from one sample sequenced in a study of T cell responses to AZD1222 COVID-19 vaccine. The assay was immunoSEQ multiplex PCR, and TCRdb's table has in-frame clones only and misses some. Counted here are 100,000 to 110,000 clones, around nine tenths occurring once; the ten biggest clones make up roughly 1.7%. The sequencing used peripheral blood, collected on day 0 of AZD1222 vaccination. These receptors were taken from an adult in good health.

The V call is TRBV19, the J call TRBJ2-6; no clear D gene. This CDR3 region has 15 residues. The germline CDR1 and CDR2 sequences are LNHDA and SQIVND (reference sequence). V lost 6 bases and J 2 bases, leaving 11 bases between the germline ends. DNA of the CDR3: TGTGCCAGTAGGAAAGCAGGCCCTGGGGCCAACGTCCTGACTTTC. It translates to CASRKAGPGANVLTF.

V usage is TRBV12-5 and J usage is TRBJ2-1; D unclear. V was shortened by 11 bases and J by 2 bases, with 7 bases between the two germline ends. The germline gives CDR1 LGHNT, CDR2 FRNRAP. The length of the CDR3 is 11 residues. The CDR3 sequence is CAAGTYNEQFF. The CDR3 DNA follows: TGTGCTGCAGGTACCTACAATGAGCAGTTCTTC.

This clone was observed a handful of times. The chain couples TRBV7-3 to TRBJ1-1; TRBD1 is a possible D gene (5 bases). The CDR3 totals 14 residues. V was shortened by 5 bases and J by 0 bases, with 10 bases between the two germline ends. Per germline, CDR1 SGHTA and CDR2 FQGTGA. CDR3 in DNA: TGTGCCAGCAGCGCAGGGACGGTGAACACTGAAGCTTTCTTT. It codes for CASSAGTVNTEAFF.

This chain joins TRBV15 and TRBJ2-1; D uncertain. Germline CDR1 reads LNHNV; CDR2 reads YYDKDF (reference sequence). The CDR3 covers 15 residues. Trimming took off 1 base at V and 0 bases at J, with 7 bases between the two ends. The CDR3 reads CATSRGESSYNEQFF. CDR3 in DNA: TGTGCCACCAGCAGAGGGGAAAGCTCCTACAATGAGCAGTTCTTC.

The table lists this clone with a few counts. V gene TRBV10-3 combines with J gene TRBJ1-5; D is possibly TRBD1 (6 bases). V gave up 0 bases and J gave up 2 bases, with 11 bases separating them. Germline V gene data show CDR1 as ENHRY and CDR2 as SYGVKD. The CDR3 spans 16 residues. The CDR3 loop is CAISESTGAGNQPQHF. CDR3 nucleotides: TGTGCCATCAGTGAGTCGACGGGGGCAGGCAATCAGCCCCAGCATTTT.

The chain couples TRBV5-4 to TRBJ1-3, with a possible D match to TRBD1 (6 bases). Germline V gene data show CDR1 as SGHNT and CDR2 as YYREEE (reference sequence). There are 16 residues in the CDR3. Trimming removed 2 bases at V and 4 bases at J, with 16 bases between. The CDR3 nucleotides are TGTGCCAGCAGCTTAGGGGGAGCAGTGGCCGGAAACACCATATATTTT. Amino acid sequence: CASSLGGAVAGNTIYF.

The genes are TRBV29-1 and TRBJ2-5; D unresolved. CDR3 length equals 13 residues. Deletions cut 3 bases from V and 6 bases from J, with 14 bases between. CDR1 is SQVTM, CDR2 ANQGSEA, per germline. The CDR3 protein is CSVEFAGPQTQYF. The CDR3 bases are TGCAGCGTTGAGTTCGCCGGCCCCCAGACCCAGTACTTC.

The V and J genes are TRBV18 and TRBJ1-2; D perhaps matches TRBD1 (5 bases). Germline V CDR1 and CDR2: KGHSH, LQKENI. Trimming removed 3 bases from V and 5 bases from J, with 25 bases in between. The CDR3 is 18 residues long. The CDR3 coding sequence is TGTGCCAGCTCACCGGAAGGCCGACCGGGACGCCACGAATATGGCTACACCTTC. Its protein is CASSPEGRPGRHEYGYTF.

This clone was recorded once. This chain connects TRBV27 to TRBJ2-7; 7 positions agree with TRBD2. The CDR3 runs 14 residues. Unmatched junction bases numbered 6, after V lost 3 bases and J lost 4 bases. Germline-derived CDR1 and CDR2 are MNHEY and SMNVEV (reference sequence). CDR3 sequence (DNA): TGTGCCAGCAGTTTTGCGGGGGTCAAGTACGAGCAGTACTTC. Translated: CASSFAGVKYEQYF.

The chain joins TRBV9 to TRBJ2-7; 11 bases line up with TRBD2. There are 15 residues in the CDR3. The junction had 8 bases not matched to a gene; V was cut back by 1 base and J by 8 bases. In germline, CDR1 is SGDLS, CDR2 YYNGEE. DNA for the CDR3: TGTGCCAGCAGCGTAACTAGCGGGAGAGGTGGTAAGCAGTACTTC. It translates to CASSVTSGRGGKQYF. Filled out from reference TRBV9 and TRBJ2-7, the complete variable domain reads DSGVTQTPKHLITATGQRVTLRCSPRSGDLSVYWYQQSLDQGLQFLIQYYNGEERAKGNILERFSAQQFPDLHSELNLSSLELGDSALYFCASSVTSGRGGKQYFGPGTRLTVT.

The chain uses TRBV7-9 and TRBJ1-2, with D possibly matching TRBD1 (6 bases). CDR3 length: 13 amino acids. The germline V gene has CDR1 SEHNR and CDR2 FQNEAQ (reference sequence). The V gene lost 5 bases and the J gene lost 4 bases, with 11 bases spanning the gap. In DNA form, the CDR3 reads TGTGCCAGCAGCCTGACAGGACGCTATGGCTACACCTTC. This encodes CASSLTGRYGYTF.

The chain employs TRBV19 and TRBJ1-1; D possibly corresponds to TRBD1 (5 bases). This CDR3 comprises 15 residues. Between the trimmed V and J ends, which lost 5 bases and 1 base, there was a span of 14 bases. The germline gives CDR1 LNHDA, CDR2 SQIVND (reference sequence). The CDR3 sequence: CASSLQSTANTEAFF. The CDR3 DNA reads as TGTGCCAGTAGTCTCCAGTCGACAGCGAACACTGAAGCTTTCTTT.

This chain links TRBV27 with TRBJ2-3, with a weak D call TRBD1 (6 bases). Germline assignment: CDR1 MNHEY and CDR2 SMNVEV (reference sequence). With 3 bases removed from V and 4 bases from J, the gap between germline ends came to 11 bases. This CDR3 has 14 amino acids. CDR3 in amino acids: CASSLRTVADTQYF. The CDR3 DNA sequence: TGTGCCAGCAGTTTGCGGACAGTTGCAGATACGCAGTATTTT.

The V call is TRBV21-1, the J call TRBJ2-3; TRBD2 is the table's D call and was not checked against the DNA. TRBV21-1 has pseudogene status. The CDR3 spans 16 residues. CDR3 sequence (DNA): TGTGCCACCCGACCCGGACTAGCGGGAGAGGCAGATACGCAGTATTTT. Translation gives CATRPGLAGEADTQYF.

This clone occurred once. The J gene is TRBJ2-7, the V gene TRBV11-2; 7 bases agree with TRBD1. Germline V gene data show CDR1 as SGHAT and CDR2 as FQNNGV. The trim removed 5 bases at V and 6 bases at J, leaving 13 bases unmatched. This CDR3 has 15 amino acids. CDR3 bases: TGTGCCAGCAGCCGATCGTTACAGGGGACGCTCGAGCAGTACTTC. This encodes CASSRSLQGTLEQYF.

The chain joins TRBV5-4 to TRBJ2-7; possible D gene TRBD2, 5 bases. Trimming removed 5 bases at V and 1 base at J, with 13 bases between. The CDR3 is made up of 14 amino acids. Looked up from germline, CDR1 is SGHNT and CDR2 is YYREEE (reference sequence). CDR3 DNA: TGTGCCAGCAGTTTTGGAAGCGGTTCCTACGAGCAGTACTTC. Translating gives CASSFGSGSYEQYF.

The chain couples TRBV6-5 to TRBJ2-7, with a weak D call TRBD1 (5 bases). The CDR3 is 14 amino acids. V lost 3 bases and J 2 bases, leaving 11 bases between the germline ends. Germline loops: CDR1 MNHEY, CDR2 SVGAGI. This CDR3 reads CASSYPRAPYEQYF. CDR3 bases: TGTGCCAGCAGTTATCCCAGGGCCCCCTACGAGCAGTACTTC.

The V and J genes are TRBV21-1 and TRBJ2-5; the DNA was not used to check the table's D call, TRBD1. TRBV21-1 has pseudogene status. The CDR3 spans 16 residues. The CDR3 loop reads CASSHGGGQYQETQYF. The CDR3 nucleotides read TGTGCCAGCAGCCATGGAGGGGGCCAGTACCAAGAGACCCAGTACTTC.

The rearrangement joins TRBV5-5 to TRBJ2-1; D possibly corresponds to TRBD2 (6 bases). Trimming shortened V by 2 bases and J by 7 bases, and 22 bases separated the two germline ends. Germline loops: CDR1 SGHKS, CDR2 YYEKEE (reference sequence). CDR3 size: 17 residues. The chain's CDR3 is CASSFLAAGSFSNEQFF. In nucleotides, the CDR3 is TGTGCCAGCAGCTTTCTGGCCGCCGGGAGTTTTAGTAATGAGCAGTTCTTC.

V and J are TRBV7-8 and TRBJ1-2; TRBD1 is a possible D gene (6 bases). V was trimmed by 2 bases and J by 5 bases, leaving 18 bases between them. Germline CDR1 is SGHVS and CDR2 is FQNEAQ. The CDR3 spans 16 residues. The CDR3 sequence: CASSLKDRTIRYGYTF. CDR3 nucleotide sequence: TGTGCCAGCAGCTTAAAAGACAGGACCATTAGATATGGCTACACCTTC.

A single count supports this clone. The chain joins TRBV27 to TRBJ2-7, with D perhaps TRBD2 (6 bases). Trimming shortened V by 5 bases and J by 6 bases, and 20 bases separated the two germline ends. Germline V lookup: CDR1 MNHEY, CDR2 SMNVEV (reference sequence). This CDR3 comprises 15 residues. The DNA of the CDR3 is TGTGCCAGCAGTACATTCCAGGGCCCCGGGGGCGAGCAGTACTTC. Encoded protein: CASSTFQGPGGEQYF.

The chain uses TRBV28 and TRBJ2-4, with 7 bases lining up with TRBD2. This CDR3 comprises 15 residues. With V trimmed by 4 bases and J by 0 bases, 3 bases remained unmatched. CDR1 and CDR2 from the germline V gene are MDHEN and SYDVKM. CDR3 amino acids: CASSSGGEAKNIQYF. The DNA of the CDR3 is TGTGCCAGCAGTTCGGGGGGAGAAGCCAAAAACATTCAGTACTTC. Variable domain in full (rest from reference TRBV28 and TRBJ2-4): DVKVTQSSRYLVKRTGEKVFLECVQDMDHENMFWYRQDPGLGLRLIYFSYDVKMKEKGDIPEGYSVSREKKERFSLILESASTNQTSMYLCASSSGGEAKNIQYFGAGTRLSVL.

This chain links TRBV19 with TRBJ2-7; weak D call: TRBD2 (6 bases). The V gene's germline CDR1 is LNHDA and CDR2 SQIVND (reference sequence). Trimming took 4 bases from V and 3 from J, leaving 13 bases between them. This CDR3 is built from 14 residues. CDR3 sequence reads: CASSKPGLSYEQYF. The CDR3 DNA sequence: TGTGCCAGTAGTAAACCGGGACTTAGCTACGAGCAGTACTTC.

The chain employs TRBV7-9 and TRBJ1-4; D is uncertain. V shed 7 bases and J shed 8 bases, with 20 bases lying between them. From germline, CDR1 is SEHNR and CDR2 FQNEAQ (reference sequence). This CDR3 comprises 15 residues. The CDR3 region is CASNQKGGRGEKLFF. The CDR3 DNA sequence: TGTGCCAGCAACCAAAAAGGCGGACGTGGCGAAAAACTGTTTTTT.

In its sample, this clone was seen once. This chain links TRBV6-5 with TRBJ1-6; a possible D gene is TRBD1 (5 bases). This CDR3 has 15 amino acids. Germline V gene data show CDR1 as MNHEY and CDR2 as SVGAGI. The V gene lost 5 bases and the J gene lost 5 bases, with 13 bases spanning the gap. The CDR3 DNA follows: TGTGCCAGCAGTCCCTCAGGGATAAATAATTCACCCCTCCACTTT. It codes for CASSPSGINNSPLHF.

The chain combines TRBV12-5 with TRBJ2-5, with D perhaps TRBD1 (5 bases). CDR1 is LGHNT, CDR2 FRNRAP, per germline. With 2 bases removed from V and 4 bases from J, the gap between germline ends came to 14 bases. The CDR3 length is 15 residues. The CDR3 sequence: CASGLYPGPPETQYF. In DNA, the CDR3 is TGTGCTAGTGGTTTGTACCCAGGGCCCCCAGAGACCCAGTACTTC.

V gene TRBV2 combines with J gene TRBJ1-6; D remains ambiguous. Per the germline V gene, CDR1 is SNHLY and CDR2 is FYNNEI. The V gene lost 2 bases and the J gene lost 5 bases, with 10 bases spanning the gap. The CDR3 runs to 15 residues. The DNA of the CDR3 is TGTGCCAGCAGTGAAAGTACACAGAATAATTCACCCCTCCACTTT. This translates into CASSESTQNNSPLHF.

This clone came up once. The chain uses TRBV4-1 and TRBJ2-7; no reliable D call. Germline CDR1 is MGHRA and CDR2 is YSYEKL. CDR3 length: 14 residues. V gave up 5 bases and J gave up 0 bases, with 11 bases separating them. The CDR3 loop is CASSTDTYSYEQYF. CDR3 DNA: TGCGCCAGCAGCACAGACACCTACTCCTACGAGCAGTACTTC.

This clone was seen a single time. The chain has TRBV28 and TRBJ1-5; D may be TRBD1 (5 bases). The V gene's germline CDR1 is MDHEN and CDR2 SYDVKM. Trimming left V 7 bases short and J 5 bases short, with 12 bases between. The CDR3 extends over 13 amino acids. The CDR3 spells CASTSGKDQPQHF. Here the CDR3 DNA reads TGTGCCAGCACCTCAGGGAAGGATCAGCCCCAGCATTTT.